One sample yielded the 25 T cell receptor beta chains listed below, sequenced in a study of early T cells in non-severe SARS-CoV-2 infection. In TCRdb, the 5' RACE reads were re-called with MiXCR into one record per CDR3 protein. The table records 40,000 to 55,000 distinct CDR3 sequences, about 25% of them present only once. The sample was whole blood, taken at baseline. Receptors were obtained from an adult who was a healthcare worker with PCR-confirmed SARS-CoV-2 infection or an uninfected control (not recorded which).

This clonotype was seen only a few times. The chain employs TRBV11-2 and TRBJ2-7; D could derive from TRBD1 or TRBD2 (5 bases each). Germline CDR1 SGHAT, CDR2 FQNNGV. The CDR3 extends over 15 amino acids. V gave up 3 bases and J gave up 0 bases, with 12 bases separating them. The CDR3 DNA reads as TGTGCCAGCAGCTTGATGGGGGAAAGCTCCTACGAGCAGTACTTC. Its translation: CASSLMGESSYEQYF.

This clonotype has ten or more counts. V usage is TRBV20-1 and J usage is TRBJ1-2; the D is unclear. Trimming removed 1 base at V and 0 bases at J, with 12 bases between. Germline CDR1 reads DFQATT; CDR2 reads SNEGSKA (reference sequence). The CDR3 is made up of 15 amino acids. The CDR3: CSARVLERANYGYTF. In DNA, the CDR3 is TGCAGTGCTAGAGTTCTGGAGAGGGCTAACTATGGCTACACCTTC.

The genes are TRBV27 and TRBJ1-1; D gene ambiguous. Looked up from germline, CDR1 is MNHEY and CDR2 is SMNVEV (reference sequence). The V end lost 3 bases, the J end lost 1 base, and 12 bases lay between the germline ends. The CDR3 is 15 amino acids. The chain's CDR3 is CASSFNGKGNTEAFF. The CDR3 DNA follows: TGTGCCAGCAGTTTTAACGGAAAGGGGAACACTGAAGCTTTCTTT.

This chain connects TRBV6-2 or TRBV6-3 to TRBJ2-7; TRBD1 or TRBD2 may be the D gene (5 bases each). Trimming shortened V by 5 bases and J by 4 bases, and 15 bases separated the two germline ends. Germline lookup yields CDR1 MNHEY and CDR2 SVGEGT. The CDR3 spans 14 residues. This CDR3 is CASSTPGTIYEQYF. The DNA for the CDR3 is TGTGCCAGCAGTACTCCGGGGACCATTTACGAGCAGTACTTC.

This clonotype was detected a few times. The chain carries TRBV11-2 and TRBJ1-5, with a weak D call TRBD1 (5 bases). V lost 5 bases and J lost 5, with 13 bases in between. The CDR3 is 14 residues long. Per the germline V gene, CDR1 is SGHAT and CDR2 is FQNNGV. CDR3 bases: TGTGCCAGCAGCCCATGGGTGGGGGATCAGCCCCAGCATTTT. Amino acids: CASSPWVGDQPQHF.

J is TRBJ1-6 and V is TRBV10-3; the D is unclear. The CDR3 runs 13 residues. The V gene's germline CDR1 is ENHRY and CDR2 SYGVKD. Trimming took off 2 bases at V and 10 bases at J, with 9 bases between the two ends. The CDR3 here is CAISEVIRSPLHF. Written as DNA, the CDR3 is TGTGCCATCAGTGAGGTAATCAGGTCACCCCTCCACTTT.

This rearrangement joins TRBV11-3 to TRBJ2-5, with 8 bases aligning to TRBD1. The length of the CDR3 is 15 residues. Germline trimming cut 5 bases from V and 5 bases from J; bases unmatched to any gene: 10. Germline V gene data show CDR1 as SGHNT and CDR2 as YENEEA. Here the CDR3 reads CASSPSGGRRETQYF. CDR3 DNA sequence: TGTGCCAGCAGCCCATCAGGGGGCCGTAGGGAGACCCAGTACTTC. The whole variable domain, remainder taken from reference TRBV11-3 and TRBJ2-5, is EAGVVQSPRYKIIEKKQPVAFWCNPISGHNTLYWYLQNLGQGPELLIRYENEEAVDDSQLPKDRFSAERLKGVDSTLKIQPAELGDSAVYLCASSPSGGRRETQYFGPGTRLLVL.

This clonotype was detected only once. Relative to the germline gene, one junction end is altered; a read error may explain this. The rearrangement uses TRBV6-1 and TRBJ2-7; D is possibly TRBD1 or TRBD2 (6 bases each). The CDR3 runs to 13 residues. Germline loops: CDR1 MNHNS, CDR2 SASEGT. CDR3 DNA sequence: TGTACCAGCAGACGGGGGCAGACCTACGAGCAGTACTTC. Residues: CTSRRGQTYEQYF.

This chain links TRBV14 with TRBJ2-2, with TRBD1 matching over 7 bases. CDR3 size: 16 residues. V dropped 4 bases and J dropped 4; count of bases not matched to a gene: 9. Per the germline V gene, CDR1 is SGHDN and CDR2 is FVKESK. The CDR3 protein is CASSPLEGAVTGELFF. The CDR3 DNA is TGTGCCAGCAGCCCCCTAGAGGGGGCGGTCACCGGGGAGCTGTTTTTT. The whole variable domain, remainder taken from reference TRBV14 and TRBJ2-2, is EAGVTQFPSHSVIEKGQTVTLRCDPISGHDNLYWYRRVMGKEIKFLLHFVKESKQDESGMPNNRFLAERTGGTYSTLKVQPAELEDSGVYFCASSPLEGAVTGELFFGEGSRLTVL.

CDR3 bases: TGTGCCAGCAGCTTTACAGCTTACGAGCAGTACTTC. The encoded protein is CASSFTAYEQYF. The chain has TRBV11-2 and TRBJ2-7; D unresolved. CDR1 is SGHAT, CDR2 FQNNGV, per germline. Between the trimmed V and J ends, which lost 3 bases and 4 bases, there was a span of 7 bases. The CDR3 has 12 residues.

This clonotype was found a few times. The chain links TRBV4-3 to TRBJ2-7, with D possibly TRBD1 on 6 matching bases. The germline gives CDR1 LGHNA, CDR2 YSLEER. V dropped 0 bases and J dropped 1 base, with 13 bases sitting between them. The CDR3 runs to 16 residues. The CDR3 DNA is TGCGCCAGCAGCCAAGAAGCCAGGGGAAAATCCTACGAGCAGTACTTC. Encoded protein: CASSQEARGKSYEQYF.

This clonotype was seen only once. This chain connects TRBV2 to TRBJ2-3, with D hard to call. The CDR3 has 13 residues. Germline CDR1 SNHLY, CDR2 FYNNEI. V lost 7 bases to trimming and J lost 1 base, with 9 bases between them. CDR3 DNA sequence: TGTGCCAGCACCGTTGAGGGCACAGATACGCAGTATTTT. Encoded protein: CASTVEGTDTQYF.

The chain couples TRBV12-3 or TRBV12-4 to TRBJ1-1; no clear D gene. V lost 1 base, J lost 0 bases, and 3 bases lay in between. CDR3 size: 13 residues. CDR3 bases: TGTGCCAGCAGTTTAGAGCTGAACACTGAAGCTTTCTTT. Translated: CASSLELNTEAFF.

This clonotype has more than one count but fewer than ten. This sequence joins TRBV14 and TRBJ1-1; D not certain. Between the trimmed V and J ends, which lost 8 bases and 2 bases, there was a span of 15 bases. The CDR3 spans 14 residues. The germline V gene has CDR1 SGHDN and CDR2 FVKESK. CDR3 amino acids: CASGPTGFNTEAFF. CDR3 bases: TGTGCCAGCGGACCCACGGGGTTCAACACTGAAGCTTTCTTT.

The J gene is TRBJ1-5, the V gene TRBV5-1; no clear D. This CDR3 comprises 14 residues. CDR1 is SGHRS and CDR2 is YFSETQ in the germline V gene. Trimming pared 0 bases from V and 5 bases from J, leaving 9 bases between. CDR3 sequence: CASSLAGGDQPQHF. In nucleotides, the CDR3 is TGCGCCAGCAGCTTGGCGGGAGGAGATCAGCCCCAGCATTTT.

This chain joins TRBV7-2 and TRBJ2-5; D may be TRBD1 or TRBD2 (5 bases each). Per the germline V gene, CDR1 is SGHTA and CDR2 is FQGNSA. The CDR3 consists of 13 residues. Trimming pared 6 bases from V and 3 bases from J, leaving 11 bases between. CDR3 sequence: CASRGVDEETQYF. The CDR3 nucleotides are TGTGCCAGCAGGGGGGTGGATGAAGAGACCCAGTACTTC.

The rearrangement uses TRBV18 and TRBJ2-3; TRBD2 matches at 10 bases. Trimming removed 2 bases from V and 2 bases from J; junction bases left unmatched: 13. Looked up from germline, CDR1 is KGHSH and CDR2 is LQKENI. The CDR3 is 19 amino acids. The CDR3 reads CASSPSLLAGEPDTDTQYF. The CDR3 DNA follows: TGTGCCAGCTCACCAAGTCTGCTAGCGGGGGAGCCAGACACAGATACGCAGTATTTT.

A few counts support this clonotype. The chain combines TRBV11-2 with TRBJ2-6; TRBD1 might be the D (6 bases). Germline V CDR1 and CDR2: SGHAT, FQNNGV. The CDR3 contains 17 residues. V lost 5 bases and J lost 2, with 16 bases in between. The CDR3 sequence: CASSRSRPGAGANVLTF. The CDR3 nucleotides are TGTGCCAGCAGCCGCAGTCGCCCAGGGGCTGGGGCCAACGTCCTGACTTTC. Using reference TRBV11-2 and TRBJ2-6 for the parts outside the CDR3, the full variable domain is EAGVAQSPRYKIIEKRQSVAFWCNPISGHATLYWYQQILGQGPKLLIQFQNNGVVDDSQLPKDRFSAERLKGVDSTLKIQPAKLEDSAVYLCASSRSRPGAGANVLTFGAGSRLTVL.

This CDR3 is CASSGTGTPEPQHF. In DNA form, the CDR3 reads TGCGCCAGCAGTGGGACAGGGACCCCAGAGCCCCAGCATTTT. The chain joins TRBV10-2 to TRBJ1-5, with 8 bases aligning to TRBD1. The V and J ends lost 4 bases and 8 bases, in that order; junction bases with no gene match: 7. From germline, CDR1 is WSHSY and CDR2 SAAADI. This CDR3 comprises 14 residues.

Ten or more counts support this clonotype. At one end the junction does not follow the germline gene, possibly because of a read error. V gene TRBV20-1 combines with J gene TRBJ2-3, with 10 bases fitting TRBD2. The CDR3 totals 11 residues. Germline CDR1 reads DFQATT; CDR2 reads SNEGSKA (reference sequence). The chain's CDR3 is CSASMGLATPF. In nucleotides, the CDR3 is TGCAGTGCTAGCATGGGACTAGCGACACCCTTT.

This chain joins TRBV4-3 and TRBJ2-1; D not resolved. Germline CDR1 LGHNA, CDR2 YSLEER. V was trimmed by 0 bases and J by 0 bases, leaving 9 bases between them. This CDR3 comprises 16 residues. The CDR3 DNA reads as TGCGCCAGCAGCCAAGATCGGACGAGCTCCTACAATGAGCAGTTCTTC. Translating it yields CASSQDRTSSYNEQFF.

DNA of the CDR3: TGTGCCAGCTCTCCGGGCCGAAATCAGCCCCAGCATTTT. Translating gives CASSPGRNQPQHF. The gene calls are TRBV18 and TRBJ1-5; no definite D call. CDR1 is KGHSH, CDR2 LQKENI, per germline. CDR3 size: 13 residues. V lost 6 bases and J 4 bases, leaving 10 bases between the germline ends.

The CDR3 protein is CAISESRGRQNSPLHF. CDR3 nucleotide sequence: TGTGCCATCAGTGAGTCCCGGGGCAGGCAGAATTCACCCCTCCACTTT. The rearrangement joins TRBV10-3 to TRBJ1-6, with a possible D match to TRBD1 (5 bases). V lost 0 bases, J lost 7 bases, and 13 bases lay in between. Germline V CDR1 and CDR2: ENHRY, SYGVKD. This CDR3 spans 16 amino acids.

J is TRBJ1-5 and V is TRBV15, with D possibly being TRBD1 (5 bases). The V gene lost 2 bases and the J gene lost 7 bases, with 9 bases spanning the gap. Germline-derived CDR1 and CDR2 are LNHNV and YYDKDF (reference sequence). This CDR3 is built from 13 residues. The DNA of the CDR3 is TGTGCCACCAGCAGACAGGGCGGACAGCCCCAGCATTTT. Amino acid sequence: CATSRQGGQPQHF.

The V call is TRBV19, the J call TRBJ2-1, with TRBD1 matching over 9 bases. Unmatched junction bases numbered 10, after V lost 5 bases and J lost 8 bases. The CDR3 consists of 15 residues. The germline V gene has CDR1 LNHDA and CDR2 SQIVND (reference sequence). The CDR3 spells CASSPPPDRGHEQFF. CDR3 bases: TGTGCCAGTAGTCCGCCCCCGGACAGGGGTCATGAGCAGTTCTTC.